The 29 T cell receptor beta chains in this list originate from one sample, sequenced in a study of T-cell reconstitution after alpha-beta-depleted transplantation in children. Construction of the TCRbeta library involved unique molecular identifiers. TCRdb itself ran the PCR reads through MiXCR, one entry per CDR3 protein. The sample lists some 200,000 distinct CDR3 sequences, 6.3% occurring once. The input for sequencing was PBMCs, taken before TCRalphabeta/CD19-depleted stem cell transplant. These receptors were taken from a girl younger than two with combined immunodeficiency, due to receive a stem cell transplant.

A note on this clonotype: Just one base apart from a much larger clone, this may be a read error. V gene TRBV2 combines with J gene TRBJ2-5, with D hard to call. The CDR3 consists of 14 residues. Germline lookup yields CDR1 SNHLY and CDR2 FYNNEI. V was cut by 4 bases and J by 1 base, with 10 bases left in between. In DNA, the CDR3 is TGTGCCAGCAGTGGAGCGAACAGCCAAGAGACCCAGTACTTC. It translates to CASSGANSQETQYF.

This clonotype was found a few times. The chain carries TRBV6-1 and TRBJ2-3, with TRBD2 identical over 13 bases. Germline V gene sequence: CDR1 MNHNS, CDR2 SASEGT. The CDR3 has 19 amino acids. Trimming cost V 8 bases and J 1 base; bases outside gene matches: 15. As DNA, the CDR3 is TGTGCCAGCTTTTCACTGTGGACTAGCGGGAGCCCTGGCACAGATACGCAGTATTTT. It codes for CASFSLWTSGSPGTDTQYF.

This clonotype has ten or more counts. This chain uses TRBV12-3 or TRBV12-4 with TRBJ2-1; the D is unclear. The CDR3 spans 14 residues. Trimming cost V 5 bases and J 4 bases, with 12 bases left between them. The CDR3 spells CASSISLGYNEQFF. In DNA, the CDR3 is TGTGCCAGCAGTATATCGTTGGGGTACAATGAGCAGTTCTTC.

In its sample, this clonotype was seen many times. The J gene is TRBJ2-5, the V gene TRBV29-1, with TRBD2 as a possible D gene (6 bases). CDR3 length: 14 residues. In germline, CDR1 is SQVTM, CDR2 ANQGSEA. Trimming removed 2 bases from V and 4 bases from J, with 14 bases in between. CDR3 sequence: CSVERRGTGETQYF. The CDR3 DNA reads as TGCAGCGTTGAAAGGAGGGGAACAGGAGAGACCCAGTACTTC.

This clonotype was seen only a few times. The J gene is TRBJ2-1, the V gene TRBV3-1; 14 bases are a match to TRBD2. This CDR3 region has 18 residues. Germline V gene lookup returns CDR1 LGHDT and CDR2 YNNKEL (reference sequence). With 4 bases clipped from V and 5 bases from J, the junction kept 10 bases outside the gene matches. This CDR3 reads CASSRIGTSGSVDNEQFF. CDR3 coding DNA: TGTGCCAGCAGCCGGATAGGGACTAGCGGGAGCGTAGACAATGAGCAGTTCTTC.

As concerns this clonotype: It may be a read error: a sequence one base away is much more abundant. The genes are TRBV9 and TRBJ2-1; TRBD2 matches at 12 bases. The CDR3 runs 14 residues. Germline values: CDR1 SGDLS, CDR2 YYNGEE. DNA of the CDR3: TGTACCAGCAATCGACTAGCGGGGGACAATGAGCAGTTCTTC. Translation: CTSNRLAGDNEQFF.

The chain has TRBV12-3 or TRBV12-4 and TRBJ1-2; a weak D match, TRBD1 (5 bases). CDR3 length equals 15 residues. The ends were cut back, 4 bases at V and 1 base at J, with 13 bases in the middle. The CDR3 loop reads CASSSYRKHNYGYTF. The CDR3 nucleotides are TGTGCCAGCAGTTCCTACAGGAAGCATAACTATGGCTACACCTTC.

This clonotype was seen ten or more times. V usage is TRBV9 and J usage is TRBJ1-3, with D maybe TRBD1 (6 bases). CDR1 SGDLS and CDR2 YYNGEE come from the germline V gene. The CDR3 length is 16 residues. V lost 0 bases to trimming and J lost 8 bases, with 18 bases between them. CDR3 protein: CASSVGTVTIRDTIYF. The CDR3 coding sequence is TGTGCCAGCAGCGTAGGGACAGTCACTATCCGGGACACCATATATTTT.

This clonotype appeared many times. The chain carries TRBV7-9 and TRBJ2-1; 11 nucleotides line up with TRBD2. CDR1 is SEHNR, CDR2 FQNEAQ, per germline (reference sequence). This CDR3 has 15 residues. V shed 5 bases and J 7 bases; nucleotides not matched to a gene: 7. CDR3 in amino acids: CASSPLAGGPNEQFF. In nucleotides, the CDR3 is TGTGCCAGCAGCCCCCTAGCGGGGGGCCCAAATGAGCAGTTCTTC. Full variable domain (rest looked up from reference TRBV7-9 and TRBJ2-1): DTGVSQNPRHKITKRGQNVTFRCDPISEHNRLYWYRQTLGQGPEFLTYFQNEAQLEKSRLLSDRFSAERPKGSFSTLEIQRTEQGDSAMYLCASSPLAGGPNEQFFGPGTRLTVL.

There are many counts of this clonotype. V gene TRBV7-2 combines with J gene TRBJ2-2; possibly TRBD1 for D (6 bases). V lost 3 bases and J lost 2, with 16 bases in between. The CDR3 sequence is 17 residues long. Germline loops: CDR1 SGHTA, CDR2 FQGNSA. CDR3 in amino acids: CASSFRLSDRNTGELFF. The CDR3 bases are TGTGCCAGCAGCTTTAGGTTATCGGACAGAAACACCGGGGAGCTGTTTTTT.

In this sample, this clonotype turned up many times. A junction boundary mismatches the germline segment, possibly from a read error. The chain joins TRBV28 to TRBJ2-7, with D perhaps matching TRBD2 (5 bases). The CDR3 is 13 residues long. Germline loops: CDR1 MDHEN, CDR2 SYDVKM. This CDR3 reads CASSLWESYEQYF. The CDR3 region has the DNA TGTGCCAGCAGTCTATGGGAGTCCTACGAGCAGTACTTC.

This clonotype has a count of ten or more. V gene TRBV7-8 combines with J gene TRBJ2-1, with TRBD2 matching 7 bases. This CDR3 spans 18 amino acids. V shed 0 bases and J 1 base; nucleotides not matched to a gene: 9. Germline CDR1 and CDR2: SGHVS and FQNEAQ. The CDR3 reads CASSLAWAGDRSYNEQFF. CDR3 DNA sequence: TGTGCCAGCAGCTTAGCGTGGGCGGGAGATCGATCCTACAATGAGCAGTTCTTC.

The V and J genes are TRBV7-8 and TRBJ1-2, with D hard to call. V shed 4 bases and J shed 5 bases, with 17 bases lying between them. Per germline, CDR1 SGHVS and CDR2 FQNEAQ. The CDR3 contains 15 residues. CDR3 nucleotides: TGTGCCAGCAGCTCACTATACTCCGCTGGGTATGGCTACACCTTC. Translation: CASSSLYSAGYGYTF.

This clonotype was picked up many times. The J gene is TRBJ1-1, the V gene TRBV4-1, with D hard to call. The CDR3 is 15 residues long. Germline V gene data show CDR1 as MGHRA and CDR2 as YSYEKL. The V gene lost 0 bases and the J gene lost 0 bases, with 8 bases spanning the gap. As DNA, the CDR3 is TGCGCCAGCAGCCAAGATTCCCTCATGAACACTGAAGCTTTCTTT. It specifies CASSQDSLMNTEAFF.

This clonotype was recorded at least ten times. This sequence joins TRBV4-1 and TRBJ2-1; no clear D gene. V dropped 0 bases and J dropped 3 bases, with 9 bases sitting between them. The CDR3 sequence is 15 residues long. CDR1 is MGHRA, CDR2 YSYEKL, per germline. Here the CDR3 reads CASSQDPTYYNEQFF. The CDR3 nucleotides read TGCGCCAGCAGCCAAGATCCGACTTACTACAATGAGCAGTTCTTC.

This clonotype came up many times. This sequence joins TRBV29-1 and TRBJ2-7; weak D call: TRBD2 (5 bases). V was trimmed by 1 base and J by 3 bases, leaving 13 bases between them. CDR1 and CDR2 (germline): SQVTM, ANQGSEA. This CDR3 region has 14 residues. This chain's CDR3 is CSVEGGWAFYEQYF. DNA for the CDR3: TGCAGCGTTGAAGGCGGGTGGGCGTTCTACGAGCAGTACTTC.

This clonotype was picked up many times. The J gene is TRBJ2-3, the V gene TRBV24-1; D remains unclear. V was cut by 1 base and J by 3 bases, with 7 bases left in between. The germline CDR1 and CDR2 sequences are KGHDR and SFDVKD. This CDR3 comprises 14 residues. CDR3 protein: CATSDFTRTDTQYF. Written as DNA, the CDR3 is TGTGCCACCAGTGATTTTACGAGGACAGATACGCAGTATTTT.

This clonotype was detected ten times or more. The chain couples TRBV28 to TRBJ1-3; 8 nucleotides line up with TRBD1. V dropped 5 bases and J dropped 0; count of bases not matched to a gene: 6. This CDR3 is built from 16 residues. Germline CDR1 reads MDHEN; CDR2 reads SYDVKM. The CDR3: CASSPRDRSSGNTIYF. CDR3 sequence (DNA): TGTGCCAGCAGTCCGCGGGACAGGTCCTCTGGAAACACCATATATTTT.

J is TRBJ1-5 and V is TRBV19, with no clear D. Germline V gene sequence: CDR1 LNHDA, CDR2 SQIVND (reference sequence). The CDR3 contains 11 residues. Trimming took off 5 bases at V and 11 bases at J, with 10 bases between the two ends. CDR3 amino acids: CASSSLGAQHF. CDR3 in DNA: TGTGCCAGTAGTTCTTTGGGAGCCCAGCATTTT.

This clonotype was seen a few times. The J gene is TRBJ1-4, the V gene TRBV4-3; no definite D call. The CDR3 has 19 residues. V lost 0 bases and J 0 bases, leaving 17 bases between the germline ends. Germline loops: CDR1 LGHNA, CDR2 YSLEER. The DNA for the CDR3 is TGCGCCAGCAGCCAAGATTCCGCGGCACTCGCGGCAACTAATGAAAAACTGTTTTTT. Translation: CASSQDSAALAATNEKLFF.

This clonotype was counted at least ten times. This CDR3 is CASSDPVGGYNEQFF. In DNA form, the CDR3 reads TGTGCCAGCAGCGATCCCGTGGGGGGGTACAATGAGCAGTTCTTC. The chain joins TRBV9 to TRBJ2-1; 7 nucleotides line up with TRBD2. The ends lost 3 bases at V and 4 bases at J; junction bases unmatched: 7. The germline CDR1 and CDR2 sequences are SGDLS and YYNGEE. There are 15 residues in the CDR3.

On this clonotype itself: A read error may produce the germline difference seen at one junction end. The chain is built from TRBV28 and TRBJ1-1, with D perhaps TRBD1 (5 bases). CDR1 is MDHEN, CDR2 SYDVKM, per germline. The length of the CDR3 is 11 residues. As DNA, the CDR3 is TGTGCCACCCGGCCGGGGACTGAGGCTTTCTTT. Protein product: CATRPGTEAFF.

This clonotype was seen repeatedly, ten times or more. V gene TRBV12-3 or TRBV12-4 combines with J gene TRBJ2-2; a possible D gene is TRBD2 (6 bases). V gave up 6 bases and J gave up 6 bases, with 17 bases separating them. This CDR3 is built from 15 residues. CDR3 amino acids: CASSLGGLFPGELFF. CDR3 nucleotide sequence: TGTGCCAGCAGCCTCGGGGGACTTTTCCCCGGGGAGCTGTTTTTT.

Ten or more counts support this clonotype. This sequence joins TRBV5-1 and TRBJ2-7; D is ambiguous. Germline V gene lookup returns CDR1 SGHRS and CDR2 YFSETQ. V gave up 3 bases and J gave up 0 bases, with 7 bases separating them. The CDR3 spans 13 residues. CDR3 region: CASSSVSSYEQYF. CDR3 coding DNA: TGCGCCAGCAGCTCGGTTTCCTCCTACGAGCAGTACTTC.

This clonotype has ten or more counts. The chain has TRBV7-9 and TRBJ2-7, with D tentatively TRBD2 (6 bases). The V and J ends lost 2 bases and 7 bases respectively, with 12 bases between them. The CDR3 length is 13 residues. CDR1 SEHNR and CDR2 FQNEAQ come from the germline V gene (reference sequence). The CDR3 here is CASSLLAAGEQYF. CDR3 DNA: TGTGCCAGCAGCTTATTGGCCGCGGGGGAGCAGTACTTC.

This clonotype has only a few counts. A read error is possible here, since a much larger clone lies one base away. The chain employs TRBV2 and TRBJ2-4; 7 bases are shared with TRBD1. Germline CDR1 and CDR2: SNHLY and FYNNEI. This CDR3 has 18 amino acids. The DNA for the CDR3 is TGTACCATCAGCCAGGACAGGCCCAACCTTTTAGCCAAAAACATTCAGTACTTC. This translates into CTISQDRPNLLAKNIQYF.

This clonotype appeared many times. The rearrangement uses TRBV5-6 and TRBJ2-7, with 10 bases lining up with TRBD2. The CDR3 spans 16 residues. The V gene end was trimmed by 0 bases and the J gene end by 3 bases; junction bases not matched to a gene: 6. Germline V gene data show CDR1 as SGHDT and CDR2 as YYEEEE. In DNA, the CDR3 is TGTGCCAGCAGCTTGGGAGGACTAGCGGCCTACTACGAGCAGTACTTC. Residues: CASSLGGLAAYYEQYF.

This clonotype was seen more than once but under ten times. CDR3 in DNA: TGCGCCAGCGCCTGGAGGGAGGCCATAGCGGGAGTTACCGGGGAGCTGTTTTTT. Its protein product is CASAWREAIAGVTGELFF. The V gene is TRBV4-1, the J gene TRBJ2-2; TRBD2 matches 9 bases. Unmatched junction bases numbered 18, after V lost 8 bases and J lost 5 bases. Germline CDR1 reads MGHRA; CDR2 reads YSYEKL. The CDR3 contains 18 residues.

In this sample, this clonotype turned up many times. The rearrangement uses TRBV5-8 and TRBJ2-7, with D uncertain. Deletions cut 7 bases from V and 2 bases from J, with 4 bases between. Germline V gene lookup returns CDR1 SGHTS and CDR2 YDEGEE. The length of the CDR3 is 10 residues. For the CDR3, the DNA is TGTGCCAGCGGAACCTACGAGCAGTACTTC. It encodes CASGTYEQYF.